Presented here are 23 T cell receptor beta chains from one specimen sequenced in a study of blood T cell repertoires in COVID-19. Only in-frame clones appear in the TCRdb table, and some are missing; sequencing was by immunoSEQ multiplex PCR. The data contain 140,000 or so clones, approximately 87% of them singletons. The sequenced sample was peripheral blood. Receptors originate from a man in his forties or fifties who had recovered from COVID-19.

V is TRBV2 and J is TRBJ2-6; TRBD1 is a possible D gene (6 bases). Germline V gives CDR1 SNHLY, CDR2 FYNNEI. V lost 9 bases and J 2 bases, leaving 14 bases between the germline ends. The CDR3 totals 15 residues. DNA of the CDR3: TGTGCCAGTGGGGGCGCTCGTACTGGGGCCAACGTCCTGACTTTC. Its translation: CASGGARTGANVLTF.

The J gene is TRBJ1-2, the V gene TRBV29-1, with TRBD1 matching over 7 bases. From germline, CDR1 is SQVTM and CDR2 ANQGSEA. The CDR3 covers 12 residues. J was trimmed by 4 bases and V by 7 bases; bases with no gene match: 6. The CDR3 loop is CSGGGTVYGYTF. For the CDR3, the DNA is TGCAGCGGTGGAGGGACAGTCTATGGCTACACCTTC. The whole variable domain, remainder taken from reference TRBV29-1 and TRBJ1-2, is SAVISQKPSRDICQRGTSLTIQCQVDSQVTMMFWYRQQPGQSLTLIATANQGSEATYESGFVIDKFPISRPNLTFSTLTVSNMSPEDSSIYLCSGGGTVYGYTFGSGTRLTVV.

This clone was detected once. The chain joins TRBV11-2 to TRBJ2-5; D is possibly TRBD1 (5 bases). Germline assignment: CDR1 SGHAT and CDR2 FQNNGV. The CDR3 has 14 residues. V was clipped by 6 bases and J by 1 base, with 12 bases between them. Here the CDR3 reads CASSPQTAQETQYF. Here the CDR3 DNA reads TGTGCCAGCAGTCCTCAGACAGCCCAAGAGACCCAGTACTTC. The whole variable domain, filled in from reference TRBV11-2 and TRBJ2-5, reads EAGVAQSPRYKIIEKRQSVAFWCNPISGHATLYWYQQILGQGPKLLIQFQNNGVVDDSQLPKDRFSAERLKGVDSTLKIQPAKLEDSAVYLCASSPQTAQETQYFGPGTRLLVL.

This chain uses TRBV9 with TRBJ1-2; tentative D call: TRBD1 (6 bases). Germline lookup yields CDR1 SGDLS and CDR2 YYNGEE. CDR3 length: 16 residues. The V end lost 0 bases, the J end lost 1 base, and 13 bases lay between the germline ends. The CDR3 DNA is TGTGCCAGCAGCGTAGATTGGGGGGGCGGTAACTATGGCTACACCTTC. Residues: CASSVDWGGGNYGYTF.

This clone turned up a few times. Here the CDR3 DNA reads TGTGCCAGCAGCTCCCGGAGGGGGCGATCCGGGGCCAACGTCCTGACTTTC. Translation gives CASSSRRGRSGANVLTF. The chain links TRBV7-2 to TRBJ2-6; TRBD1 is a possible D gene (7 bases). The V end lost 4 bases, the J end lost 4 bases, and 17 bases lay between the germline ends. The V gene's germline CDR1 is SGHTA and CDR2 FQGNSA. This CDR3 is 17 amino acids long.

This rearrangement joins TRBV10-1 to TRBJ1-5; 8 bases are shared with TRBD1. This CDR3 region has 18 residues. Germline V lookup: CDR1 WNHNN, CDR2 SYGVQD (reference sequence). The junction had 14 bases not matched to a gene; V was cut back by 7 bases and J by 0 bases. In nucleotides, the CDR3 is TGCGCCAGCAATATTTTGTCAGAGGGACAGGCTAGCAATCAGCCCCAGCATTTT. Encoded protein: CASNILSEGQASNQPQHF.

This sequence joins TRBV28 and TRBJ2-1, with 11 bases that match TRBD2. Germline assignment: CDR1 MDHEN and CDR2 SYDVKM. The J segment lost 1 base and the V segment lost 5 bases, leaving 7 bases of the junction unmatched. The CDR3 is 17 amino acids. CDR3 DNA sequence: TGTGCCAGCAGTACCTATAGCGGGGGGGAGTCCTACAATGAGCAGTTCTTC. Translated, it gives CASSTYSGGESYNEQFF.

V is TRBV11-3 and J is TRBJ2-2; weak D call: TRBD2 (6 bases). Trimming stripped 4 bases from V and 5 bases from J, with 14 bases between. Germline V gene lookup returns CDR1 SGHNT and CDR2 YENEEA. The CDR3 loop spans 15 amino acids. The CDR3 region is CASSSGGSRTGELFF. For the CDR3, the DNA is TGTGCCAGCAGCTCCGGGGGATCGCGAACCGGGGAGCTGTTTTTT.

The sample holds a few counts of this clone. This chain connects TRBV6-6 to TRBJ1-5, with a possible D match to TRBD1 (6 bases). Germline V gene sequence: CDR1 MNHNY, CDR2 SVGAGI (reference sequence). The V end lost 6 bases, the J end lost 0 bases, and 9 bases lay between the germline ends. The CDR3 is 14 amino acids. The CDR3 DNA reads TGTGCCAGCAGGGGACATGATAGCAATCAGCCCCAGCATTTT. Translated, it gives CASRGHDSNQPQHF.

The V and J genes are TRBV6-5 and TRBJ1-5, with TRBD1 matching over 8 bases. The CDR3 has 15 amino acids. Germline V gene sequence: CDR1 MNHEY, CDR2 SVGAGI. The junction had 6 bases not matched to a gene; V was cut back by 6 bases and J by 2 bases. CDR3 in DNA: TGTGCCAGCAGCCTCGACAGGGGCCGCAATCAGCCCCAGCATTTT. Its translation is CASSLDRGRNQPQHF.

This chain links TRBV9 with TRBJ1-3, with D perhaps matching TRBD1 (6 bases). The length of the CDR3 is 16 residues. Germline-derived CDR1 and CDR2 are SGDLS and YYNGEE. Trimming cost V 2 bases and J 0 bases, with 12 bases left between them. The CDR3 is CASSVKQGISGNTIYF. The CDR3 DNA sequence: TGTGCCAGCAGCGTTAAACAGGGCATCTCTGGAAACACCATATATTTT.

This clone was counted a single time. CDR3 sequence: CASSDNGRPTPVRDTQYF. DNA of the CDR3: TGCGCCAGCAGTGATAATGGCAGGCCTACCCCCGTAAGAGATACGCAGTATTTT. The V call is TRBV10-1, the J call TRBJ2-3; D unresolved. The V end lost 3 bases, the J end lost 5 bases, and 24 bases lay between the germline ends. The germline gives CDR1 WNHNN, CDR2 SYGVQD (reference sequence). This CDR3 is built from 18 residues.

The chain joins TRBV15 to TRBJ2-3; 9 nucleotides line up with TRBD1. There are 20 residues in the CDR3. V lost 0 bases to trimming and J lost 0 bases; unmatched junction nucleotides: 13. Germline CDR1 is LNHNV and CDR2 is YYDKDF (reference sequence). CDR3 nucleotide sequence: TGTGCCACCAGCAGAGATTTCGGGACAGGGACGGATCCTAGCACAGATACGCAGTATTTT. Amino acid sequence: CATSRDFGTGTDPSTDTQYF.

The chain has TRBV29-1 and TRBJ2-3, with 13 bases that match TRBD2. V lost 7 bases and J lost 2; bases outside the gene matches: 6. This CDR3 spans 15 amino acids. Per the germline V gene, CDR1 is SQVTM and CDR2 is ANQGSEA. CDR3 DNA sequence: TGCAGCGGGGGGACTAGCGGGGCCCCCACAGATACGCAGTATTTT. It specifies CSGGTSGAPTDTQYF.

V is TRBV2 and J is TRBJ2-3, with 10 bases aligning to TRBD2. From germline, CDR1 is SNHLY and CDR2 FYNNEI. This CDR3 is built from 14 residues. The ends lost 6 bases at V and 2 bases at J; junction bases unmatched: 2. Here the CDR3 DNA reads TGTGCCAGCAGAGGACTAGCGGTCACAGATACGCAGTATTTT. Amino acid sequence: CASRGLAVTDTQYF.

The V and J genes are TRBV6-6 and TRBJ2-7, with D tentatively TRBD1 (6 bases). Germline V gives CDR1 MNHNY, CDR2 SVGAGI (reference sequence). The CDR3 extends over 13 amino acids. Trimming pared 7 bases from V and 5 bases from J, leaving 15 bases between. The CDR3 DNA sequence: TGTGCCAGCATGGGCAGGGGTGTCCACGAGCAGTACTTC. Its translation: CASMGRGVHEQYF.

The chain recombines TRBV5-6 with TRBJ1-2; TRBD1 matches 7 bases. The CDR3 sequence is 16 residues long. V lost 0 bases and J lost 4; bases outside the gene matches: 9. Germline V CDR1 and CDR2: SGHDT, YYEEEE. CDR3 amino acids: CASSLAGTDEIYGYTF. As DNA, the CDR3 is TGTGCCAGCAGCTTGGCCGGGACAGATGAAATCTATGGCTACACCTTC.

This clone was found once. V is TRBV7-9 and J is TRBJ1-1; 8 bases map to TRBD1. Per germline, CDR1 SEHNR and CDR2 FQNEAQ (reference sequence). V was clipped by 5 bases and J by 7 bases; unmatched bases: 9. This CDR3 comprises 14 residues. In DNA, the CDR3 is TGTGCCAGCAGCCTACCCCAGGGGGCGGGTGAAGCTTTCTTT. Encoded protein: CASSLPQGAGEAFF.

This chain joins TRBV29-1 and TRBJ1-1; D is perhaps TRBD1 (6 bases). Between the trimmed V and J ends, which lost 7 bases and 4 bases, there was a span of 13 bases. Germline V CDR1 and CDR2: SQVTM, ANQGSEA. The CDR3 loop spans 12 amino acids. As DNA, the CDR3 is TGCAGCGCAAGGGGGGGCGTCACTGAAGCTTTCTTT. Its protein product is CSARGGVTEAFF. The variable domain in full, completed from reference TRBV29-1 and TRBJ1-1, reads SAVISQKPSRDICQRGTSLTIQCQVDSQVTMMFWYRQQPGQSLTLIATANQGSEATYESGFVIDKFPISRPNLTFSTLTVSNMSPEDSSIYLCSARGGVTEAFFGQGTRLTVV.

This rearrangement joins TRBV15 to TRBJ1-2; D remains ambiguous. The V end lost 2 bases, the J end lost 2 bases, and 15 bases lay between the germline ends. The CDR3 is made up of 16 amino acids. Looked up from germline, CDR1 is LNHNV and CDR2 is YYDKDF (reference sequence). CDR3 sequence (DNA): TGTGCCACCAGCAGAAGACCGGGATTCGAAAACTATGGCTACACCTTC. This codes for CATSRRPGFENYGYTF.

The CDR3 DNA is TGTGCCAGCAGCCAAGTAGTCATTGGAGGTTCAGATACGCAGTATTTT. Translated, it gives CASSQVVIGGSDTQYF. The chain uses TRBV3-1 (or the pseudogene TRBV3-2) and TRBJ2-3, with D possibly being TRBD2 (5 bases). In germline, CDR1 is LGHDT, CDR2 YNNKEL (reference sequence). This CDR3 has 16 residues. V was shortened by 1 base and J by 4 bases, with 15 bases between the two germline ends.

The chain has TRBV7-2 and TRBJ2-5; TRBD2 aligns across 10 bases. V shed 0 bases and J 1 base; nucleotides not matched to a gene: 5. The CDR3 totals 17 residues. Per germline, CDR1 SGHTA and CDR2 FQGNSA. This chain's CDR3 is CASSLARAGGFQETQYF. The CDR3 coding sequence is TGTGCCAGCAGCTTAGCGCGAGCGGGGGGGTTCCAAGAGACCCAGTACTTC.

The chain's CDR3 is CASSFTSGGALPSSYNEQFF. CDR3 coding DNA: TGTGCCAGCAGCTTCACTAGCGGGGGCGCCCTCCCCAGCTCCTACAATGAGCAGTTCTTC. The chain is built from TRBV13 and TRBJ2-1, with 11 positions matching TRBD2. Germline assignment: CDR1 PRHDT and CDR2 FYEKMQ (reference sequence). CDR3 length: 20 residues. V was pared by 3 bases and J by 0 bases, with 13 bases of the junction left unmatched.